This paragraph covers one T cell receptor (beta chain) sequence. Its specificity is not known. The entry originates in a study of T cell responses to AZD1222 COVID-19 vaccine. The overall study: Second doses were pooled across both intervals (about 4 or about 12 weeks). Findings and caveats of the study: Variant regions that are unmutated are reportedly the target of nearly half of spike-specific TCRs. Vaccine-associated CD4 TCRs spanned spike, dominant at 160-218 and 743-854.

The CDR3 consists of 15 residues. Germline-derived CDR1 and CDR2 are KGHSH and LQKENI. Trimming removed 3 bases at V and 1 base at J, with 12 bases between. Measured with immunoSEQ multiplex PCR; TCRdb has only the in-frame clones, and not every one. In the table there are approximately 180,000 clones, about 90% of which are singletons. Sequencing used peripheral blood, obtained on day 0 of AZD1222 vaccination. This sequence joins TRBV18 and TRBJ1-1; D call uncertain. The clonotype originates from an adult in good health. The CDR3 DNA follows: TGTGCCAGCTCACCCCCCCGGGTCGGGAACACTGAAGCTTTCTTT. Protein: CASSPPRVGNTEAFF. The whole variable domain, filled in from reference TRBV18 and TRBJ1-1, reads NAGVMQNPRHLVRRRGQEARLRCSPMKGHSHVYWYRQLPEEGLKFMVYLQKENIIDESGMPKERFSAEFPKEGPSILRIQQVVRGDSAAYFCASSPPRVGNTEAFFGQGTRLTVV.